The present entry profiles one T cell receptor beta chain with its context. Its specificity is not known. There were TCR beta CDR3 regions amplified from RNA transcripts. Initially, a first-round RT-PCR of the TCR CDR3 employed the HTBI primer set. TCRdb called the multiplex PCR reads again in MiXCR, with one record for every CDR3 protein. The sample comprises around 340,000 distinct CDR3 sequences, 18% of which are singletons, and approximately 54% rests with the top ten. CDR3 length: 15 residues. Trimming left V 3 bases short and J 4 bases short, with 14 bases between. Germline V gives CDR1 SGHDT, CDR2 YYEEEE. Graves' hyperthyroidism is called stable when ophthalmopathy does not progress within 18 months. Uncontrolled infection, other autoimmune disease, pregnancy or lactation disqualified patients from enrolment. The data were obtained in a study of T cells in Graves' hyperthyroidism and ophthalmopathy.

Study-level findings and limits: Ophthalmopathy, as predicted by the model, came a median roughly 6.8 months after the prediction. Blood also carried most thyroid clonotypes expanded above 0.001.

The sample comprised blood. The sequence derives from a woman aged 45-65 years with Graves' hyperthyroidism. V usage is TRBV5-6 and J usage is TRBJ2-1; D is perhaps TRBD2 (5 bases). CDR3 sequence: CASSSTRWSYNEQFF. For the CDR3, the DNA is TGTGCCAGCAGCTCAACTAGGTGGAGTTACAATGAGCAGTTCTTC.